Reported below is one T cell receptor (beta chain). The sample is drawn from a study of CD8 T cells in Susac syndrome. Random-hexamer reverse transcription was applied to about 0.45 to 1 ug RNA. TCRdb re-called the immunoSEQ multiplex PCR reads through MiXCR, storing one row per CDR3 protein. The table includes around 180,000 distinct CDR3 sequences, 94% detected once. Germline V gene sequence: CDR1 LGHDT, CDR2 YNNKEL (reference sequence). Trimming pared 0 bases from V and 2 bases from J, leaving 10 bases between. This CDR3 is 15 amino acids long. Sequenced: CD4+ T cells from PBMCs. This chain uses TRBV3-1 with TRBJ1-1; D may be TRBD1 (6 bases). This receptor was identified in a human donor with Susac syndrome. CDR3 nucleotide sequence: TGTGCCAGCAGCCAAGATTGGACAGTTAACACTGAAGCTTTCTTT. Protein product: CASSQDWTVNTEAFF.